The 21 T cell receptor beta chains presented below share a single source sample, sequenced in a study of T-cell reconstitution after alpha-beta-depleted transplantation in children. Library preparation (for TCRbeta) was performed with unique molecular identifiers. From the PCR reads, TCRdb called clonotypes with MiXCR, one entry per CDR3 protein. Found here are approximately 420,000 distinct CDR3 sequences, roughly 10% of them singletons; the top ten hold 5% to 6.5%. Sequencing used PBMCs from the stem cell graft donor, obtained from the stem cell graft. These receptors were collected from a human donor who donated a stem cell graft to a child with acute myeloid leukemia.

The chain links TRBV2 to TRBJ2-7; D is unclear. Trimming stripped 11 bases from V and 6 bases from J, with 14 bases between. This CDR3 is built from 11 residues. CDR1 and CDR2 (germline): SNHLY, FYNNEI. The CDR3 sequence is CAWTYTGEQYF. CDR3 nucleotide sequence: TGTGCCTGGACCTACACGGGCGAGCAGTACTTC.

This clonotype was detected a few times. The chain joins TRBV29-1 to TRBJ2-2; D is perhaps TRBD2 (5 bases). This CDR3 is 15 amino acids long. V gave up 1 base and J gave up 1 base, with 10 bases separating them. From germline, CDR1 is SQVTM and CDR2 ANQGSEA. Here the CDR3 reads CSVEGPGMNTGELFF. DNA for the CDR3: TGCAGCGTTGAAGGTCCGGGGATGAACACCGGGGAGCTGTTTTTT.

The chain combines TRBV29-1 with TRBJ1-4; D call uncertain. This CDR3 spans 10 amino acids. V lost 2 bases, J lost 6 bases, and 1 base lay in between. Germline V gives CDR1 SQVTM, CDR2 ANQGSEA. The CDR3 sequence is CSVEHEKLFF. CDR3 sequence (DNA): TGCAGCGTTGAACATGAAAAACTGTTTTTT.

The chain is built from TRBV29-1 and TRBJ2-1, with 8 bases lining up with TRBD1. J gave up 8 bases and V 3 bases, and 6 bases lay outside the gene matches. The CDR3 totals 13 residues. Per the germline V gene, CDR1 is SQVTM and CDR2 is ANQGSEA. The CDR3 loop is CSVDPGGSDEQFF. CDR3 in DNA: TGCAGCGTTGATCCAGGGGGCTCTGATGAGCAGTTCTTC.

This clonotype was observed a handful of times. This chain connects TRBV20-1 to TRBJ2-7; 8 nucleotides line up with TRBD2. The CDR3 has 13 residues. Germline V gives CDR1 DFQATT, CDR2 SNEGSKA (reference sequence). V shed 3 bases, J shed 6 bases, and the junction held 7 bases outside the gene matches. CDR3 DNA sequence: TGCAGTGCTAGTTCCGGACTAGCTAGCGAGCAGTACTTC. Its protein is CSASSGLASEQYF.

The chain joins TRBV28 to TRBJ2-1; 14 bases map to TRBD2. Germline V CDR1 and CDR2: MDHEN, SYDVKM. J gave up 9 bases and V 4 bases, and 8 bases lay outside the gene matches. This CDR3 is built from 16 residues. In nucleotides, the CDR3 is TGTGCCAGCAGTTCCTCGGGACTAGCGGGAGTAGGTGAGCAGTTCTTC. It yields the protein CASSSSGLAGVGEQFF. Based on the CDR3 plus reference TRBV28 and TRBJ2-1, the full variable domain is DVKVTQSSRYLVKRTGEKVFLECVQDMDHENMFWYRQDPGLGLRLIYFSYDVKMKEKGDIPEGYSVSREKKERFSLILESASTNQTSMYLCASSSSGLAGVGEQFFGPGTRLTVL.

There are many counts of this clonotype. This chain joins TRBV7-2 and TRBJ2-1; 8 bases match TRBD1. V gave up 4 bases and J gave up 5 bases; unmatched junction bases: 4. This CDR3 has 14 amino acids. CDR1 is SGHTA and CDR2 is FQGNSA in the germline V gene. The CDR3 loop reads CASSSNRGNNEQFF. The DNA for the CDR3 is TGTGCCAGCAGCTCAAACAGGGGGAACAATGAGCAGTTCTTC.

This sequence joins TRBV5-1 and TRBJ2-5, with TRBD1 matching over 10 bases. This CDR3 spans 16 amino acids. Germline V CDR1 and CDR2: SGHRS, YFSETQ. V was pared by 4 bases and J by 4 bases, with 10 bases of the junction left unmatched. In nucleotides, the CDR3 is TGCGCCAGCAGCCCGAGTGGGACAGGGGTGAGAGAGACCCAGTACTTC. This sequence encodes CASSPSGTGVRETQYF.

CDR3 region: CASSQVGVLLTGEETQYF. CDR3 nucleotide sequence: TGTGCCAGCAGCCAAGTTGGAGTTTTGTTGACAGGGGAAGAGACCCAGTACTTC. V gene TRBV4-2 combines with J gene TRBJ2-5; 8 nucleotides align to TRBD1. V gave up 1 base and J gave up 3 bases; unmatched junction bases: 13. The germline gives CDR1 LGHNA, CDR2 YNFKEQ. This CDR3 contains 18 residues.

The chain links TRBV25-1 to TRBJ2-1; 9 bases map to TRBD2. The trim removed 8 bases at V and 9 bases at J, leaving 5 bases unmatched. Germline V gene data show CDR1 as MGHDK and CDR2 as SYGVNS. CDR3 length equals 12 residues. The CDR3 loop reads CASGTSHGEQFF. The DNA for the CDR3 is TGTGCCAGCGGGACTAGCCACGGTGAGCAGTTCTTC.

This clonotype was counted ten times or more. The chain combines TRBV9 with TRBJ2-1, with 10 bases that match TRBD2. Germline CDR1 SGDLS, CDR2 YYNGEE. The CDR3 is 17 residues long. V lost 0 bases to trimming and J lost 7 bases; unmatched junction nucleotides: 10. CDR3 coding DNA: TGTGCCAGCAGCGTAGAGCCAGCGGGGGGGCTCGATAATGAGCAGTTCTTC. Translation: CASSVEPAGGLDNEQFF.

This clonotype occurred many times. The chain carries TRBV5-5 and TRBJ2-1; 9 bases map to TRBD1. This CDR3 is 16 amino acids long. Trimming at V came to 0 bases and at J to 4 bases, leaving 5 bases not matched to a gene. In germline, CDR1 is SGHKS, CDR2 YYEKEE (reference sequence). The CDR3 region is CASSLAGTGIYNEQFF. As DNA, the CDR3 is TGTGCCAGCAGCTTGGCCGGGACAGGGATTTACAATGAGCAGTTCTTC. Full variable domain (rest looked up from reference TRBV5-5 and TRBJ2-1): DAGVTQSPTHLIKTRGQQVTLRCSPISGHKSVSWYQQVLGQGPQFIFQYYEKEERGRGNFPDRFSARQFPNYSSELNVNALLLGDSALYLCASSLAGTGIYNEQFFGPGTRLTVL.

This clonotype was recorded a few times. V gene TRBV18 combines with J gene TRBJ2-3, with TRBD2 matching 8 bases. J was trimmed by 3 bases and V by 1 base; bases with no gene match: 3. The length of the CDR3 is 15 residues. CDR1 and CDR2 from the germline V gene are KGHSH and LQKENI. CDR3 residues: CASSPRAGVTDTQYF. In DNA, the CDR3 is TGTGCCAGCTCACCACGAGCGGGAGTGACAGATACGCAGTATTTT.

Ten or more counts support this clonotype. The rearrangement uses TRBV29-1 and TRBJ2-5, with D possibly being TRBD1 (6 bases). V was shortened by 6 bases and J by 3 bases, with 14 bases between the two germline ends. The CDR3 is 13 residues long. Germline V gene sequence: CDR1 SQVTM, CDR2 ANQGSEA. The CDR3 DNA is TGCAGCGTCCAAGGGGGACCAGAAGAGACCCAGTACTTC. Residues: CSVQGGPEETQYF.

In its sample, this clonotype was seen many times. DNA of the CDR3: TGTGCCAGCAGCTTAGCTCATCAAAACATTCAGTACTTC. The encoded protein is CASSLAHQNIQYF. The V call is TRBV7-6, the J call TRBJ2-4; D is ambiguous. V was shortened by 0 bases and J by 5 bases, with 5 bases between the two germline ends. CDR3 length: 13 residues. Looked up from germline, CDR1 is SGHVS and CDR2 is FNYEAQ.

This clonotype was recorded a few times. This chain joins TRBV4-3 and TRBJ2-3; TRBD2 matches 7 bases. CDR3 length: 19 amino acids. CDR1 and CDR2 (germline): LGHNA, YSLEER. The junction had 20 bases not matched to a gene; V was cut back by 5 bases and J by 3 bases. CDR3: CASSARPSPAGAGTDTQYF. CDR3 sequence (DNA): TGCGCCAGCAGCGCAAGACCCTCTCCGGCGGGAGCGGGGACAGATACGCAGTATTTT.

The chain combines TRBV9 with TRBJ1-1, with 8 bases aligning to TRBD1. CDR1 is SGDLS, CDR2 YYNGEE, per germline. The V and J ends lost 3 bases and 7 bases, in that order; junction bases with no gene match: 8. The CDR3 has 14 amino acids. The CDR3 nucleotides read TGTGCCAGCAGCGCCAGACAGGGGTTCGGTGAAGCTTTCTTT. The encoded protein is CASSARQGFGEAFF. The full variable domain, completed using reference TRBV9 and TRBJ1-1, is DSGVTQTPKHLITATGQRVTLRCSPRSGDLSVYWYQQSLDQGLQFLIQYYNGEERAKGNILERFSAQQFPDLHSELNLSSLELGDSALYFCASSARQGFGEAFFGQGTRLTVV.

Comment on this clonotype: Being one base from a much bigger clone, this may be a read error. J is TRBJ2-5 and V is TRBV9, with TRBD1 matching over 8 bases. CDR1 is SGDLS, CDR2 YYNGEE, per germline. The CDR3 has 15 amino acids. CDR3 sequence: CASSIGQGGQETRYF. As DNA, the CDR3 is TGTGCCAGCAGCATAGGACAGGGTGGACAAGAGACCCGGTACTTC.

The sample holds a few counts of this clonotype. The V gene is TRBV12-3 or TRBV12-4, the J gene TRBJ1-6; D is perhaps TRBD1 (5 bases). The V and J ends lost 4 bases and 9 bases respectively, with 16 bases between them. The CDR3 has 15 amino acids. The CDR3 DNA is TGTGCCAGCAGTTGGGGCAGGGCCCCTCTTTCACCCCTCCACTTT. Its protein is CASSWGRAPLSPLHF.

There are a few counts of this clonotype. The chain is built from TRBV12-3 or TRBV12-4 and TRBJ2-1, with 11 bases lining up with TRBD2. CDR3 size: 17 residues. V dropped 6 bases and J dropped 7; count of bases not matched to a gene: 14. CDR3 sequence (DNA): TGTGCCAGCAGGGCCGGGACTAGCGGCTTAGTATGGAATGAGCAGTTCTTC. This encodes CASRAGTSGLVWNEQFF.

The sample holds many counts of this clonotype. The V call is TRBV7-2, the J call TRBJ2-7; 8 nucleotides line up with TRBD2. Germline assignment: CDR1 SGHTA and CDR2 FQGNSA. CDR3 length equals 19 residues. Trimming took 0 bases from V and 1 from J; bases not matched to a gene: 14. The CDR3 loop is CASSLASLLGGGKSYEQYF. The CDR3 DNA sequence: TGTGCCAGCAGCTTAGCGTCACTACTAGGCGGGGGGAAATCCTACGAGCAGTACTTC.